This T cell receptor (beta chain) was obtained from a study of neoadjuvant anti-PD-1 for oral cavity cancer. There are 14 residues in the CDR3. CDR1 LNHDA and CDR2 SQIVND come from the germline V gene (reference sequence). Trimming left V 9 bases short and J 2 bases short, with 16 bases between. Measured with immunoSEQ multiplex PCR; TCRdb has only the in-frame clones, and not every one. The data contain some 14,000 clones, roughly two thirds of them singletons. Time point denoted: after neoadjuvant nivolumab, at surgical resection. The clonotype comes from a person between 40 and 85 years old with oral cavity squamous cell carcinoma. The specimen was PBMCs, collected after nivolumab (anti-PD-1) treatment. The rearrangement joins TRBV19 to TRBJ1-1; tentative D call: TRBD1 (5 bases). This chain's CDR3 is CASSGMGGNTEAFF. The CDR3 DNA follows: TGTGCCAGCAGTGGGATGGGGGGAAACACTGAAGCTTTCTTT.